This TCR beta chain was profiled in a study of T cells in Graves' hyperthyroidism and ophthalmopathy. Study details: At the time of initial diagnosis and before any treatment, peripheral blood was collected.

Researchers took RNA transcripts and amplified the TCR beta CDR3 regions from them. A first-round RT-PCR of the TCR CDR3 used the HTBI primer set. TCRdb itself ran the multiplex PCR reads through MiXCR, one entry per CDR3 protein. The table has about 560,000 distinct CDR3 sequences, approximately 14% seen once. V gave up 3 bases and J gave up 10 bases; unmatched junction bases: 7. This CDR3 has 14 amino acids. Germline CDR1 reads MGHDK; CDR2 reads SYGVNS. This clonotype was counted only a few times. What it binds is unknown. General observations from the study: Among clonotypes expanded in thyroid above 0.001, most were also found in blood.

Clinical symptoms, serum thyroxine and TRAb, thyroid ultrasound and orbital computed tomography together formed the diagnostic basis. This TCR was sampled from a woman in her 30s with Graves' hyperthyroidism. Sequencing was done on a sample of blood. The chain couples TRBV25-1 to TRBJ2-1; 9 nucleotides agree with TRBD2. CDR3 bases: TGTGCCAGCAGTGACACCATAGCGGGAGAGGAGCAGTTCTTC. Its protein is CASSDTIAGEEQFF.